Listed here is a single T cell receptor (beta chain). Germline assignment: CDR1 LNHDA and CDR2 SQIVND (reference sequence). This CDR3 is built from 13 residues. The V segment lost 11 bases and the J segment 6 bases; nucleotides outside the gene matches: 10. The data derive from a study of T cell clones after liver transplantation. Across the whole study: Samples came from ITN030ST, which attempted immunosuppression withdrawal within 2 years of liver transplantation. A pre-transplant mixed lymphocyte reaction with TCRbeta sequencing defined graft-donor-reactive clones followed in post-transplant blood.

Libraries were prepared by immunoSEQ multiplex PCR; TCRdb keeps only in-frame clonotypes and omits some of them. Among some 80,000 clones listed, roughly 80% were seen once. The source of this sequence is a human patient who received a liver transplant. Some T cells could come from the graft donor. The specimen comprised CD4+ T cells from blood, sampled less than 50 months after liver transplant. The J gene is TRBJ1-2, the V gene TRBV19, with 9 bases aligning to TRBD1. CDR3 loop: CALPSDRGNGYTF. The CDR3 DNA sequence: TGTGCCCTCCCTTCAGACAGGGGGAATGGCTACACCTTC.